This TCR beta chain was sequenced in a study of early T cells in non-severe SARS-CoV-2 infection. The wider study: The input, bulk RNA from unsorted whole blood, was sequenced, and chains were unpaired.

General study findings and limits: A preference for anti-spike CD8 responses marked VDJdb matching, which missed private and CD4 specificities.

Unique molecular identifiers were affixed to single, distinct cDNA molecules. TCRdb re-called the 5' RACE reads through MiXCR, storing one row per CDR3 protein. The data show about 90,000 distinct CDR3 sequences, roughly 12% seen once. As to this clonotype: Antigen: not known.

The CDR3 sequence is 15 residues long. Germline V gene lookup returns CDR1 MRHNA and CDR2 SNTAGT. V lost 10 bases, J lost 2 bases, and 19 bases lay in between. Specimen: whole blood, collected at baseline. The origin of this receptor is an adult who was a healthcare worker with PCR-confirmed SARS-CoV-2 infection or an uninfected control (not recorded which). This chain links TRBV6-4 with TRBJ2-3; D gene ambiguous. The DNA for the CDR3 is TGTGCCATCTCCCCACCCCTTCACGACACAGATACGCAGTATTTT. Protein sequence: CAISPPLHDTDTQYF.